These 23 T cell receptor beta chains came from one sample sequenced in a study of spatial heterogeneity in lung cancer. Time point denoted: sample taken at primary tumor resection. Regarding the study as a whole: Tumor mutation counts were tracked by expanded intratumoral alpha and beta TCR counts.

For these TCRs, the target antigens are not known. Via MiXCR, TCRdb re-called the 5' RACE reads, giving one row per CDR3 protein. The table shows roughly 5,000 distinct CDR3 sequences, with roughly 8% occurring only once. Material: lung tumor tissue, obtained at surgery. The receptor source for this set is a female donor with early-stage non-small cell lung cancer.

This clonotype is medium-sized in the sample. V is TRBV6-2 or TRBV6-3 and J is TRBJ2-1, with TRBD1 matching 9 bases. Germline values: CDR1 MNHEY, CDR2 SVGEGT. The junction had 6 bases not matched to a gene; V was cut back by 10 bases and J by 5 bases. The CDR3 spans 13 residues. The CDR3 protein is CAINRGPNNEQFF. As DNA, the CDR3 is TGTGCCATAAACAGGGGGCCTAACAATGAGCAGTTCTTC.

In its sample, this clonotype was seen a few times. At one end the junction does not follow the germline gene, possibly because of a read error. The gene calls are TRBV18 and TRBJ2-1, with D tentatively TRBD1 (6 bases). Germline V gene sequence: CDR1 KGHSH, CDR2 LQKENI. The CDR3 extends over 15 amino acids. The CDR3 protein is CVSSPRQDSYNEQFF. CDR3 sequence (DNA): TGTGTCAGCTCACCACGACAGGACTCCTACAATGAGCAGTTCTTC.

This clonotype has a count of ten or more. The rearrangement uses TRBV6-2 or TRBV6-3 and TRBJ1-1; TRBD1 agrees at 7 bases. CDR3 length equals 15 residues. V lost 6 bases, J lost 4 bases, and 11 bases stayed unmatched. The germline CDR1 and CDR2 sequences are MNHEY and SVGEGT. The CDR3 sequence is CASRRNQGVVTEAFF. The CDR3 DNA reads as TGTGCCAGCAGACGCAACCAGGGGGTTGTCACTGAAGCTTTCTTT.

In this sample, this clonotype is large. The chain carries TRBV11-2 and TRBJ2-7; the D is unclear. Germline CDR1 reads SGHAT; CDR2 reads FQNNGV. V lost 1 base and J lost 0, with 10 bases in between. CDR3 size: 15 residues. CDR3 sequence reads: CASSLGHAGSYEQYF. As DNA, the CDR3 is TGTGCCAGCAGCTTAGGCCACGCAGGCTCCTACGAGCAGTACTTC.

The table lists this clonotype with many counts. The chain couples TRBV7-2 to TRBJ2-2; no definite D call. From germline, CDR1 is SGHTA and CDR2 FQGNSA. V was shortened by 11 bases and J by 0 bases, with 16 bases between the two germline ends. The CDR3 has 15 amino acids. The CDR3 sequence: CAGRLGGTNTGELFF. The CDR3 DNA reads TGTGCCGGTCGTCTCGGCGGAACGAACACCGGGGAGCTGTTTTTT.

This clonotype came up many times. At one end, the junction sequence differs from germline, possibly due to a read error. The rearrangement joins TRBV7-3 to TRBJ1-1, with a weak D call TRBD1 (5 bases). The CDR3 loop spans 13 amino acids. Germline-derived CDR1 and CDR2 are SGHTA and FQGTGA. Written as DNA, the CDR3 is TGTGTCAGCAGCTTAGGGCCAGGGACTGAAGCTTTCTTT. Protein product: CVSSLGPGTEAFF.

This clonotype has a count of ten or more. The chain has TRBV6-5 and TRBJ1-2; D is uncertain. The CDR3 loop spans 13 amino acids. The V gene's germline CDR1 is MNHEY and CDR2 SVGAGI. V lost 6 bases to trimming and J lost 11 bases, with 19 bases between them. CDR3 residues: CASSPSVRGSYTF. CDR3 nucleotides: TGTGCCAGCAGCCCCAGTGTTCGGGGTAGTTACACCTTC.

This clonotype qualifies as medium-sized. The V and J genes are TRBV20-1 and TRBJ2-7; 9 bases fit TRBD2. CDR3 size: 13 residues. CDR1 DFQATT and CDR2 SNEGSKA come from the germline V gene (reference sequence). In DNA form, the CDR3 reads TGCAGCGCCCGCGGGACTAGCATCAACGAGCAGTACTTC. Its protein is CSARGTSINEQYF.

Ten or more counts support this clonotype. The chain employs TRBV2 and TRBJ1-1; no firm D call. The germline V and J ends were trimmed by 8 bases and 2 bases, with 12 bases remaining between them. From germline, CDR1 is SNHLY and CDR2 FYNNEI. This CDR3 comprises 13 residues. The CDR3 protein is CASCSRQNTEAFF. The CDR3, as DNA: TGTGCCAGCTGTTCCAGGCAAAACACTGAAGCTTTCTTT.

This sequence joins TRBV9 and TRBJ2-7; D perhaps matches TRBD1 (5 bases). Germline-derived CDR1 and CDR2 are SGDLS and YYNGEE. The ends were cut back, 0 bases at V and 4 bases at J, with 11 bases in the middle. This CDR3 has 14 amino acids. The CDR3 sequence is CASSVGPQGYEQYF. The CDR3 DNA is TGTGCCAGCAGCGTAGGTCCCCAGGGTTACGAGCAGTACTTC.

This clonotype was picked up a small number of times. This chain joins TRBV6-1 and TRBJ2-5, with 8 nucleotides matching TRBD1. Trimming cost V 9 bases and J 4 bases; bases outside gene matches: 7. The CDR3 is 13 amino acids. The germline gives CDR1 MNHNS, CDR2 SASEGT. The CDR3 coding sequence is TGTGCCAGAGGAGCAGGGGGCGGAGAGACCCAGTACTTC. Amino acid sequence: CARGAGGGETQYF.

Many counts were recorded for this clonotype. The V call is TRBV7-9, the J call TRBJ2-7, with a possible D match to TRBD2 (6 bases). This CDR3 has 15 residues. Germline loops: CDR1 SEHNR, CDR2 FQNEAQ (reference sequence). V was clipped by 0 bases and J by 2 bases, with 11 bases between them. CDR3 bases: TGTGCCAGCAGCTTAGCAGCGGGCGCGGCCTACGAGCAGTACTTC. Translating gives CASSLAAGAAYEQYF.

CDR3 sequence: CASSSGLGYTGELFF. CDR3 in DNA: TGTGCCAGCAGCTCCGGACTAGGCTACACCGGGGAGCTGTTTTTT. The chain has TRBV7-2 and TRBJ2-2; 7 bases match TRBD2. From germline, CDR1 is SGHTA and CDR2 FQGNSA. CDR3 length equals 15 residues. V was pared by 4 bases and J by 3 bases, with 5 bases of the junction left unmatched.

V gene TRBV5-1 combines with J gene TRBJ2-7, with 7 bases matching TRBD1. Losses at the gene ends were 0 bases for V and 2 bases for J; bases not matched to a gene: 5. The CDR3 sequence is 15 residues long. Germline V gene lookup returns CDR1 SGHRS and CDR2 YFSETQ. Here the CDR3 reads CASSLADRTAYEQYF. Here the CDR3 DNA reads TGCGCCAGCAGCTTGGCGGACAGGACCGCCTACGAGCAGTACTTC.

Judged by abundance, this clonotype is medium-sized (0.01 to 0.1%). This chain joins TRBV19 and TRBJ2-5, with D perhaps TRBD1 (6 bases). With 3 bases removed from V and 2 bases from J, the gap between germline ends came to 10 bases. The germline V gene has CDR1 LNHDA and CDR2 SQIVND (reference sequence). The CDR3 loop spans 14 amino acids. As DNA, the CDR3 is TGTGCCAGTAGTATCACCGGGACACAAGAGACCCAGTACTTC. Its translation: CASSITGTQETQYF. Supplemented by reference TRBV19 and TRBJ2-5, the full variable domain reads DGGITQSPKYLFRKEGQNVTLSCEQNLNHDAMYWYRQDPGQGLRLIYYSQIVNDFQKGDIAEGYSVSREKKESFPLTVTSAQKNPTAFYLCASSITGTQETQYFGPGTRLLVL.

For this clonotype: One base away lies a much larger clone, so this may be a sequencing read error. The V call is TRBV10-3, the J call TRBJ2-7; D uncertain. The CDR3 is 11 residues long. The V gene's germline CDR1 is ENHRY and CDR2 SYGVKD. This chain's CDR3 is CVISESNEQYF. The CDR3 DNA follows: TGTGTCATCAGTGAGTCTAACGAGCAGTACTTC.

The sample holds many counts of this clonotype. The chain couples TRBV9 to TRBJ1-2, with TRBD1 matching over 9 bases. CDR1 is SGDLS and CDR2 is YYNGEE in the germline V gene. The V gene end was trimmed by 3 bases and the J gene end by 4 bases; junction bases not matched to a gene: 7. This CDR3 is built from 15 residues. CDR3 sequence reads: CASSETGGEGYGYTF. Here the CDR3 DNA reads TGTGCCAGCAGCGAAACAGGGGGCGAGGGCTATGGCTACACCTTC.

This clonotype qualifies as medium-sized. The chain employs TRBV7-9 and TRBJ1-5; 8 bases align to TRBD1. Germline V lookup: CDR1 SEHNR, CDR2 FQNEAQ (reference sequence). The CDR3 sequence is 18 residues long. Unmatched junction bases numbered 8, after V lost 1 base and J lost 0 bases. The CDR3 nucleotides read TGTGCCAGCAGCTTAGAGGGACAGGTGGGCTATAGCAATCAGCCCCAGCATTTT. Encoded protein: CASSLEGQVGYSNQPQHF. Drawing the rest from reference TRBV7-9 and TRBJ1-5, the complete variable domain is DTGVSQNPRHKITKRGQNVTFRCDPISEHNRLYWYRQTLGQGPEFLTYFQNEAQLEKSRLLSDRFSAERPKGSFSTLEIQRTEQGDSAMYLCASSLEGQVGYSNQPQHFGDGTRLSIL.

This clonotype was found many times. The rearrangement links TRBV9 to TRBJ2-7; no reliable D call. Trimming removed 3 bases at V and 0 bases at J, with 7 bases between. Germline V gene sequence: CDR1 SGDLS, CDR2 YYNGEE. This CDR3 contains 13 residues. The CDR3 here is CASSGPLSYEQYF. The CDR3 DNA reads TGTGCCAGCAGCGGACCTCTCTCCTACGAGCAGTACTTC. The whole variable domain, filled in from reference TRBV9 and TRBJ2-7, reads DSGVTQTPKHLITATGQRVTLRCSPRSGDLSVYWYQQSLDQGLQFLIQYYNGEERAKGNILERFSAQQFPDLHSELNLSSLELGDSALYFCASSGPLSYEQYFGPGTRLTVT.

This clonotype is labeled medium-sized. CDR3 loop: CASSATGAWGYTF. CDR3 DNA sequence: TGTGCCAGTAGTGCAACAGGGGCTTGGGGCTACACCTTC. This sequence joins TRBV19 and TRBJ1-2; 7 positions agree with TRBD1. Germline assignment: CDR1 LNHDA and CDR2 SQIVND (reference sequence). There are 13 residues in the CDR3. Trimming took 5 bases from V and 8 from J; bases not matched to a gene: 8.

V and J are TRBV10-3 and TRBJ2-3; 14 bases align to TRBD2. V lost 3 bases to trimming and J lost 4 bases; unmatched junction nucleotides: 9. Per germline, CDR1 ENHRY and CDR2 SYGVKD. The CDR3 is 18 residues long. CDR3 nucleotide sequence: TGTGCCATCAGTGATTCAGGACTAGCGGGGGGTTCTGCAGATACGCAGTATTTT. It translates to CAISDSGLAGGSADTQYF.

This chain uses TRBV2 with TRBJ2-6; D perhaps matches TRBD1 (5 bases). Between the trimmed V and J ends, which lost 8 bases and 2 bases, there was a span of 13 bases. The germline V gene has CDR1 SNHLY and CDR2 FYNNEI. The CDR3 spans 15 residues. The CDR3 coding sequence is TGTGCCAGCGGGGCAGAGAACACTGGGGCCAACGTCCTGACTTTC. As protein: CASGAENTGANVLTF.

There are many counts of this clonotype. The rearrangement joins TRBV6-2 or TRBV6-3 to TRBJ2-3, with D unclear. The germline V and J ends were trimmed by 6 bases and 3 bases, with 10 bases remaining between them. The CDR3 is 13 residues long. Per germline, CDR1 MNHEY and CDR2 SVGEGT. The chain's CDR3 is CASRPLGTDTQYF. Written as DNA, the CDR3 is TGTGCCAGCAGACCCCTAGGGACAGATACGCAGTATTTT.